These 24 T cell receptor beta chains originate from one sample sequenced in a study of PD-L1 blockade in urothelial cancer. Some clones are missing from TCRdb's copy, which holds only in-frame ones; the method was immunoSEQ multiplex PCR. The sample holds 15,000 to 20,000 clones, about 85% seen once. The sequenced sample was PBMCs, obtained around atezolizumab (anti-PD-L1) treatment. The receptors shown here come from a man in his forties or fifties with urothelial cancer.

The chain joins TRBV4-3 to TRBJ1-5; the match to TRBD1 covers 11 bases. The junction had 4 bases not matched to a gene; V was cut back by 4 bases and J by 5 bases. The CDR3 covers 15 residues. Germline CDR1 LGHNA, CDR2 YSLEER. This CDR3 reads CASSPGQGADQPQHF. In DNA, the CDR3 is TGCGCCAGCAGCCCCGGACAGGGGGCGGATCAGCCCCAGCATTTT.

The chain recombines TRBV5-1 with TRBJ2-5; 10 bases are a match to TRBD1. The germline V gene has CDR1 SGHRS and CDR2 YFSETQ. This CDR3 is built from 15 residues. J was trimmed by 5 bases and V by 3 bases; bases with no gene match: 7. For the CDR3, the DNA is TGCGCCAGCAGCTCCCGGACAGGGGGATTGGAGACCCAGTACTTC. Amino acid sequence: CASSSRTGGLETQYF.

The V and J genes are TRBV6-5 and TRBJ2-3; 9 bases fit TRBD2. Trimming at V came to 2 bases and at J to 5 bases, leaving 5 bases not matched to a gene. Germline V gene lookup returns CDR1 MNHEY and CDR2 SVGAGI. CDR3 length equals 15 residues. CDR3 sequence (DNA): TGTGCCAGCAGTTACGGCGGGGGGGCCGTAGATACGCAGTATTTT. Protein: CASSYGGGAVDTQYF.

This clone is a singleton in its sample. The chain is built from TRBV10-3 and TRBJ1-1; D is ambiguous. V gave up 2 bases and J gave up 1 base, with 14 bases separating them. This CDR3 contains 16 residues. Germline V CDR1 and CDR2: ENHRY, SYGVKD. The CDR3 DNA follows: TGTGCCATCAGTGAGGAGGGCAGCCGTTGGAACACTGAAGCTTTCTTT. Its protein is CAISEEGSRWNTEAFF.

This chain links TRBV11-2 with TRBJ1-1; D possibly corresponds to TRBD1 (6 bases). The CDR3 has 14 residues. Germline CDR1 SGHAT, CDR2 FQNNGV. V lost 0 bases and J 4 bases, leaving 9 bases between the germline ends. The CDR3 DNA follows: TGTGCCAGCAGCTTAGATCGCAGGGGCACTGAAGCTTTCTTT. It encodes CASSLDRRGTEAFF.

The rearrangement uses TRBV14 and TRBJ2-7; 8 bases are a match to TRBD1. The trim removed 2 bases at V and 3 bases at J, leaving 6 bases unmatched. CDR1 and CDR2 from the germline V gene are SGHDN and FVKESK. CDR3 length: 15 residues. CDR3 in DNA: TGTGCCAGCAGCCAAAATCAGGGGGCAGGCTACGAGCAGTACTTC. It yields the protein CASSQNQGAGYEQYF.

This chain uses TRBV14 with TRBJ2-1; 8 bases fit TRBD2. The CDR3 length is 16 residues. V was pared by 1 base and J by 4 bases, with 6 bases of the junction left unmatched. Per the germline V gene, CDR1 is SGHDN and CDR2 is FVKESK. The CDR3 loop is CASSQGRVAGYNEQFF. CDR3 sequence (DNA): TGTGCCAGCAGCCAAGGGAGGGTAGCGGGGTACAATGAGCAGTTCTTC.

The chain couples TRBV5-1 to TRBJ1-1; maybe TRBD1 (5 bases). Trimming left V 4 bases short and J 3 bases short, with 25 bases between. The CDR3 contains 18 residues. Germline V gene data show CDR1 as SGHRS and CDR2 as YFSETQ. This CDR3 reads CASSIDSGTWAQDTEAFF. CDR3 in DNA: TGCGCCAGCAGCATCGATTCCGGGACTTGGGCGCAGGACACTGAAGCTTTCTTT. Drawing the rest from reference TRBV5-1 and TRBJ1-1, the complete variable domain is KAGVTQTPRYLIKTRGQQVTLSCSPISGHRSVSWYQQTPGQGLQFLFEYFSETQRNKGNFPGRFSGRQFSNSRSEMNVSTLELGDSALYLCASSIDSGTWAQDTEAFFGQGTRLTVV.

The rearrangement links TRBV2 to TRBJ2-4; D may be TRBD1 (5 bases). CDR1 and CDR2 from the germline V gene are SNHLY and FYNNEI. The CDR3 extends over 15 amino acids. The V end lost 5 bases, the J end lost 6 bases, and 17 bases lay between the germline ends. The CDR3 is CASSKVQGRVNIQYF. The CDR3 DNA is TGTGCCAGCAGTAAAGTGCAGGGAAGAGTAAACATTCAGTACTTC.

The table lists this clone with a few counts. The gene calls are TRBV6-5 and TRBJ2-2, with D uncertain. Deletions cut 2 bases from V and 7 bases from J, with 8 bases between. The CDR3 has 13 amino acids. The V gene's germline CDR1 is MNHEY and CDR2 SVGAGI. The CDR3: CASSYPLGGELFF. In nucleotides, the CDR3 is TGTGCCAGCAGTTACCCTCTCGGCGGGGAGCTGTTTTTT.

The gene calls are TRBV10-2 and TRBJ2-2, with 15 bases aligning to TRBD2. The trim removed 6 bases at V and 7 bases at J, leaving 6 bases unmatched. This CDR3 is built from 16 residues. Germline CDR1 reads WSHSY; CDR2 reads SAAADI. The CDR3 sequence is CASRWTSGGASGELFF. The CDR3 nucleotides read TGCGCCAGCAGATGGACTAGCGGGGGGGCAAGCGGGGAGCTGTTTTTT.

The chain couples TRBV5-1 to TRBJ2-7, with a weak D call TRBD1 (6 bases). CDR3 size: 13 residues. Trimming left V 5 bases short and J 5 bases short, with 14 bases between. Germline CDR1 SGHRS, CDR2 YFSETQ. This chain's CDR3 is CASSIRGANEQYF. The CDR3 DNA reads TGCGCCAGCAGTATCAGGGGTGCCAACGAGCAGTACTTC.

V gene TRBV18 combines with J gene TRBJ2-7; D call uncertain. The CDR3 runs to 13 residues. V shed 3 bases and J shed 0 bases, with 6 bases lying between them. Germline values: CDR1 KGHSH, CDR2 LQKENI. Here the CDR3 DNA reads TGTGCCAGCTCACCGGGCATCTCCTACGAGCAGTACTTC. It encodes CASSPGISYEQYF.

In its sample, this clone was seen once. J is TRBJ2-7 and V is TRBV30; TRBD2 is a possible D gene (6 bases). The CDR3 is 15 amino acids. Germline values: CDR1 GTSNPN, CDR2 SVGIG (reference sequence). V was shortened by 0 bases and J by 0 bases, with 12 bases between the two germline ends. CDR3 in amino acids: CAWSVQLGGSYEQYF. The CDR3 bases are TGTGCCTGGAGTGTACAGTTGGGGGGCTCCTACGAGCAGTACTTC.

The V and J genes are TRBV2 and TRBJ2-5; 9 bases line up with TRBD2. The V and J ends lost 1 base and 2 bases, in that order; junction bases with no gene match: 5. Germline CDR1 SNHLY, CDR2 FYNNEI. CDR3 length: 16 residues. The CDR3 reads CASSEGLAGRQETQYF. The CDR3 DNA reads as TGTGCCAGCAGTGAAGGCCTAGCGGGGCGTCAAGAGACCCAGTACTTC. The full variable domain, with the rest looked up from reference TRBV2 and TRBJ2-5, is EPEVTQTPSHQVTQMGQEVILRCVPISNHLYFYWYRQILGQKVEFLVSFYNNEISEKSEIFDDQFSVERPDGSNFTLKIRSTKLEDSAMYFCASSEGLAGRQETQYFGPGTRLLVL.

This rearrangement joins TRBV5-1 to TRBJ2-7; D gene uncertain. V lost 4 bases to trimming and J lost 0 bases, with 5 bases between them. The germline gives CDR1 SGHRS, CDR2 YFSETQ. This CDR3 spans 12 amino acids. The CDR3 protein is CASSPTSYEQYF. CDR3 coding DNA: TGCGCCAGCAGCCCTACCTCCTACGAGCAGTACTTC.

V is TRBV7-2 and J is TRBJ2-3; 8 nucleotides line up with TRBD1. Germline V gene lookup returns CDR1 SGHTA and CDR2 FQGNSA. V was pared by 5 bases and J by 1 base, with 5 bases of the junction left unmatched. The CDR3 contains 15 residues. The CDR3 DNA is TGTGCCAGCAGCCCCGGACAGGGTCGCACAGATACGCAGTATTTT. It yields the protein CASSPGQGRTDTQYF.

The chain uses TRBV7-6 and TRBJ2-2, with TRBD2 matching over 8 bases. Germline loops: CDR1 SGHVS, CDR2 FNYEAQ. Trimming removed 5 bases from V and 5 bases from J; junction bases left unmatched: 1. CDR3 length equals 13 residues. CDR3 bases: TGTGCCAGCAGCCCGGGAGGGACCGGGGAGCTGTTTTTT. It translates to CASSPGGTGELFF.

The CDR3 sequence: CASSPGQGQETQYF. The CDR3 nucleotides are TGTGCCAGCAGCCCGGGACAGGGGCAAGAGACCCAGTACTTC. V and J are TRBV11-2 and TRBJ2-5, with 10 bases fitting TRBD1. The germline gives CDR1 SGHAT, CDR2 FQNNGV. The CDR3 runs 14 residues. Trimming cost V 5 bases and J 2 bases; bases outside gene matches: 2.

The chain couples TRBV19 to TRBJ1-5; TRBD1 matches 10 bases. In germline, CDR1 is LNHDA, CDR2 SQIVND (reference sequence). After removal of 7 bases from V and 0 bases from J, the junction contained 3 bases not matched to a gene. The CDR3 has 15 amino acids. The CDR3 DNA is TGTGCCAGTATGGACAGGGGGTATAGCAATCAGCCCCAGCATTTT. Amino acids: CASMDRGYSNQPQHF.

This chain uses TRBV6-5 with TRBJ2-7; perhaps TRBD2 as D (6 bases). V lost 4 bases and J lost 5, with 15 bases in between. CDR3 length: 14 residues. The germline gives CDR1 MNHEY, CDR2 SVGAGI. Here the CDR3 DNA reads TGTGCCAGCAGTTTGGCTCCGGAGGGCGACGAGCAGTACTTC. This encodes CASSLAPEGDEQYF.

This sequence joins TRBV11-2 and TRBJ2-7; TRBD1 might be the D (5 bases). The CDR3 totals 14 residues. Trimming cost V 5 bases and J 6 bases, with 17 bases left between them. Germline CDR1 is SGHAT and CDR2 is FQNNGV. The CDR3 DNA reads TGTGCCAGCAGCCGCCCCCCAGGGATACGCGAGCAGTACTTC. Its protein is CASSRPPGIREQYF. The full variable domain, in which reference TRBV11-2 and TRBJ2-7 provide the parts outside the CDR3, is EAGVAQSPRYKIIEKRQSVAFWCNPISGHATLYWYQQILGQGPKLLIQFQNNGVVDDSQLPKDRFSAERLKGVDSTLKIQPAKLEDSAVYLCASSRPPGIREQYFGPGTRLTVT.

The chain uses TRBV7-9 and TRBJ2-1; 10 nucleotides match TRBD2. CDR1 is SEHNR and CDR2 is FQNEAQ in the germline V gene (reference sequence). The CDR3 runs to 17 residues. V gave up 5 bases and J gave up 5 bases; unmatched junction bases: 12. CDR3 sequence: CASSLRSQAGGNNEQFF. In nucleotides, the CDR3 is TGTGCCAGCAGCCTCCGATCTCAAGCGGGGGGGAACAATGAGCAGTTCTTC.

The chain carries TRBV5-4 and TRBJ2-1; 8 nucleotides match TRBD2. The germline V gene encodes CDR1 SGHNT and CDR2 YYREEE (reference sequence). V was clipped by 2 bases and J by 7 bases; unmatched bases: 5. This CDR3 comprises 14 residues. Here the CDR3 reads CASSFAGGENEQFF. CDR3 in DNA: TGTGCCAGCAGCTTTGCGGGGGGTGAAAATGAGCAGTTCTTC.